This T cell receptor beta chain was captured by sequencing in a study of cytomegalovirus exposure and HLA in healthy donors. The PCR had 60 Vbeta and 13 Jbeta primers. Method: immunoSEQ multiplex PCR; TCRdb's copy keeps in-frame clones and lacks some. Of over 150,000 clones in the sample, 75% to 85% were seen once. CDR3 length: 15 amino acids. The V gene end was trimmed by 4 bases and the J gene end by 5 bases; junction bases not matched to a gene: 7. Germline V CDR1 and CDR2: SEHNR, FQNEAQ (reference sequence). This clone was found a few times. Sequencing input: PBMCs. This sequence was found in a man aged 25-45 years in good health and CMV-seropositive. J is TRBJ1-4 and V is TRBV7-9; 7 bases are a match to TRBD1. In nucleotides, the CDR3 is TGTGCCAGCAGCTCAAGGACAGGACACAATGAAAAACTGTTTTTT. Translated: CASSSRTGHNEKLFF.